The T cell receptor (beta chain) under discussion was sequenced for a study of technical replicates of blood from a handful of donors. TCRdb's table, derived via immunoSEQ multiplex PCR, lists solely in-frame clones and lacks some. The table records about 59,000 clones, approximately 92% of them present only once. This clone was counted once. The CDR3 contains 16 residues. Trimming removed 5 bases from V and 4 bases from J; junction bases left unmatched: 9. CDR1 is SGHTA and CDR2 is FQGNSA in the germline V gene. This chain joins TRBV7-2 and TRBJ1-3; 9 bases fit TRBD1. The sequenced material came from PBMCs. This clonotype originated in a human donor in good health. Some clones in this sample may be carry-over from other donors' samples. The DNA of the CDR3 is TGTGCCAGCAGCCCCACCGGGACAGGGTTCGGAAACACCATATATTTT. It specifies CASSPTGTGFGNTIYF.